The clone carrying this T cell receptor (beta chain) was counted a few times. Its antigen remains unknown. This entry belongs to a study of circulating tumor DNA in untreated peripheral T-cell lymphoma. Study results and limitations: In roughly 77% of patients, tumor-specific clonotypes were identified.

Tumor tissue was collected at baseline, before treatment began. Clones were read by immunoSEQ multiplex PCR, and TCRdb kept only the in-frame ones, dropping some. The sample contains about 8,900 clones, over 80% of which appear only once. V lost 0 bases to trimming and J lost 5 bases, with 13 bases between them. This CDR3 has 15 residues. The germline CDR1 and CDR2 sequences are MGHRA and YSYEKL. The V gene is TRBV4-1, the J gene TRBJ2-5; D is ambiguous. Sample: tumor tissue. The receptor was derived from a human donor with peripheral T-cell lymphoma. The CDR3, as DNA: TGCGCCAGCAGCCAAGATTCGGGCGGTTGGGAGACCCAGTACTTC. This sequence encodes CASSQDSGGWETQYF.